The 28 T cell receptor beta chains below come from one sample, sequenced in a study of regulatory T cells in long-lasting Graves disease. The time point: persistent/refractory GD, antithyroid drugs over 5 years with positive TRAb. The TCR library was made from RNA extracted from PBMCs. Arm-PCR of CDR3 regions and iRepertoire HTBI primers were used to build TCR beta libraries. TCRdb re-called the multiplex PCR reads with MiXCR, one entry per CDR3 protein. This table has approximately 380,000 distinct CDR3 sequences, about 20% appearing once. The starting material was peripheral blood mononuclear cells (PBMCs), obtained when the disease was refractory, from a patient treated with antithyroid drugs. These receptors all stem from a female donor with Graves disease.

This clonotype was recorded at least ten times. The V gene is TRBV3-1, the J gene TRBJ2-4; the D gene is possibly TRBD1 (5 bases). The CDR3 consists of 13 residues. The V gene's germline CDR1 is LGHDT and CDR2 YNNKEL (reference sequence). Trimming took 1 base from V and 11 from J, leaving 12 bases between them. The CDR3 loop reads CASSQGRGGVQYF. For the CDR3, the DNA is TGTGCCAGCAGCCAAGGAAGGGGCGGCGTTCAGTACTTC.

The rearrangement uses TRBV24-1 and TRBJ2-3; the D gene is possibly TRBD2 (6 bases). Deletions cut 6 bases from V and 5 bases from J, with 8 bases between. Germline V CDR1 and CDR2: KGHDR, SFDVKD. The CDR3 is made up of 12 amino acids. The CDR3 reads CATSLGGDTQYF. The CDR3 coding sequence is TGTGCCACCAGTCTCGGGGGAGATACGCAGTATTTT.

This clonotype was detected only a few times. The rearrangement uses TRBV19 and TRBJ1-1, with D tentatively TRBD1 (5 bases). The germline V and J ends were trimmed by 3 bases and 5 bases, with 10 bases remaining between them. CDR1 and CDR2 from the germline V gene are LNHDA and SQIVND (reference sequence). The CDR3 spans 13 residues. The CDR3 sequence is CASSIRAVTEAFF. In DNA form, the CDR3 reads TGTGCCAGTAGTATCAGGGCGGTGACTGAAGCTTTCTTT.

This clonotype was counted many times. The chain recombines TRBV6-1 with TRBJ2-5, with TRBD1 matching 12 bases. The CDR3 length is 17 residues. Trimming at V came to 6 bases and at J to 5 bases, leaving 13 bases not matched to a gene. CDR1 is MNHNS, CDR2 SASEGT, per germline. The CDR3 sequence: CASRAGQGAALGETQYF. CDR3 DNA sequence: TGTGCCAGCAGGGCGGGACAGGGGGCCGCCTTGGGGGAGACCCAGTACTTC.

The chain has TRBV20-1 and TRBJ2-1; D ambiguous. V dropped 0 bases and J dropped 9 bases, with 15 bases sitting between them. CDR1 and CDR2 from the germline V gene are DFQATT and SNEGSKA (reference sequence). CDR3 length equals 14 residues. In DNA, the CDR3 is TGCAGTGCTAGAGATTATGGATCTCTGATTGAGCAGTTCTTC. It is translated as CSARDYGSLIEQFF.

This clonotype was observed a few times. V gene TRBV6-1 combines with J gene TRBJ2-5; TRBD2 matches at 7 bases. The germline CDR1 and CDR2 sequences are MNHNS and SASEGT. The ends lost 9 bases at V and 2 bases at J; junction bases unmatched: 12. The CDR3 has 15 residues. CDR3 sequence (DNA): TGTGCCAGTACGGCGGGGAGGGTCCCTCAAGAGACCCAGTACTTC. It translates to CASTAGRVPQETQYF.

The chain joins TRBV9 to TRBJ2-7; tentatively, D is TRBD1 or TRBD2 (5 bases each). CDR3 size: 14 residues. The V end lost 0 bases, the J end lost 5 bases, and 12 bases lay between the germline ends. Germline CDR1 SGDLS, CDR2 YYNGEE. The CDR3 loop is CASSVDGGLNEQYF. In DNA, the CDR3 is TGTGCCAGCAGCGTAGATGGGGGATTGAACGAGCAGTACTTC.

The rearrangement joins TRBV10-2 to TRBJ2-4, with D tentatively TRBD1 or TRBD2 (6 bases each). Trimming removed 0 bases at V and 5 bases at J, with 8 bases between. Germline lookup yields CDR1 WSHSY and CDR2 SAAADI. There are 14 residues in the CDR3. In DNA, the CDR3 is TGCGCCAGCAGTGAGTCCGGGGGCGAAAACATTCAGTACTTC. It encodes CASSESGGENIQYF.

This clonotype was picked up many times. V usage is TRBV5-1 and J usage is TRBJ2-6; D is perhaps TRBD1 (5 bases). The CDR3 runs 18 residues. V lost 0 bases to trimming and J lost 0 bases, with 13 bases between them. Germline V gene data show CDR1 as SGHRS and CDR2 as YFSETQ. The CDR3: CASSLVGQGSSGANVLTF. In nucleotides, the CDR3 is TGCGCCAGCAGCTTGGTAGGGCAGGGTAGCTCTGGGGCCAACGTCCTGACTTTC. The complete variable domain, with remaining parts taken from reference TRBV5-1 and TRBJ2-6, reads KAGVTQTPRYLIKTRGQQVTLSCSPISGHRSVSWYQQTPGQGLQFLFEYFSETQRNKGNFPGRFSGRQFSNSRSEMNVSTLELGDSALYLCASSLVGQGSSGANVLTFGAGSRLTVL.

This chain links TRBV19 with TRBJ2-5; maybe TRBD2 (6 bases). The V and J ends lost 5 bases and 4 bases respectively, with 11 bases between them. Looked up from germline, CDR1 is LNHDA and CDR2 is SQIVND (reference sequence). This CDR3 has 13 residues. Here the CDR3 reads CASSLWRGETQYF. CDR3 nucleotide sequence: TGTGCCAGTAGTTTATGGCGGGGAGAGACCCAGTACTTC.

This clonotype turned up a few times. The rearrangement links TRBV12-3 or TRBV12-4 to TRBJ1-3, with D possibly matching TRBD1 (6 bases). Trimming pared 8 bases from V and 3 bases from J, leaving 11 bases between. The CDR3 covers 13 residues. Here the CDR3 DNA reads TGTGCCAGCCGGGGACATCTTGGAAACACCATATATTTT. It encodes CASRGHLGNTIYF.

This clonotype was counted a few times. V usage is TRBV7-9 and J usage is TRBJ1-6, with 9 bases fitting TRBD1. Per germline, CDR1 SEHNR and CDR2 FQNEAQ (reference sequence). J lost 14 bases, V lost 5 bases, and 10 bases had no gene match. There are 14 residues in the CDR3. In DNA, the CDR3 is TGTGCCAGCAGCCCACTGACAGGGGGTAGGTCCCTCCACTTT. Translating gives CASSPLTGGRSLHF.

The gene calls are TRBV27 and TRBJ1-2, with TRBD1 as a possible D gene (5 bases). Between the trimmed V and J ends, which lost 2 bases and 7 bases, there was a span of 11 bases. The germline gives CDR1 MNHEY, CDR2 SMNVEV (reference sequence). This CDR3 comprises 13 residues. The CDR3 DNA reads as TGTGCCAGCAGTTTACTTGGGACCGCTGGCTACACCTTC. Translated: CASSLLGTAGYTF.

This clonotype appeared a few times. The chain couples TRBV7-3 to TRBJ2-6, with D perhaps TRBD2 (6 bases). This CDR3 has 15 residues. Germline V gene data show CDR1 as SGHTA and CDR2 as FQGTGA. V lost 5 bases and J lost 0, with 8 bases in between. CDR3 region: CASSRDFSGANVLTF. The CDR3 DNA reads TGTGCCAGCAGCCGGGACTTCTCTGGGGCCAACGTCCTGACTTTC.

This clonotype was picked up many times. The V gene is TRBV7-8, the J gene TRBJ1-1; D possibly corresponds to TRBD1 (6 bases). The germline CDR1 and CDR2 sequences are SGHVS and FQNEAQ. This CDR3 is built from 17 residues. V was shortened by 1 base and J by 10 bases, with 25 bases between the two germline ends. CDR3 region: CASSLGGGPVKGTGAFF. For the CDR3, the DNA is TGTGCCAGCAGCTTAGGAGGGGGGCCGGTCAAAGGTACAGGAGCTTTCTTT. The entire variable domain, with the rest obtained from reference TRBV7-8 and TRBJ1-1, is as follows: GAGVSQSPRYKVAKRGQDVALRCDPISGHVSLFWYQQALGQGPEFLTYFQNEAQLDKSGLPSDRFFAERPEGSVSTLKIQRTQQEDSAVYLCASSLGGGPVKGTGAFFGQGTRLTVV.

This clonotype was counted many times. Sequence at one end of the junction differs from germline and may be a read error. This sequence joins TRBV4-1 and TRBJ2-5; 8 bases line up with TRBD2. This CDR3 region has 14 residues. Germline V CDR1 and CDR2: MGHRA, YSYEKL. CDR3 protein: CASSQGLGQETQYF. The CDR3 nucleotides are TGTGCCAGCAGCCAGGGACTAGGCCAAGAGACCCAGTACTTC.

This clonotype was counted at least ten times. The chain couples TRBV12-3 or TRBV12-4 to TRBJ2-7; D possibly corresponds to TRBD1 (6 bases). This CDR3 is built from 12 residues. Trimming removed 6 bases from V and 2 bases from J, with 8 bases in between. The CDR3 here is CASSQGPYEQYF. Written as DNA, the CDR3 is TGTGCCAGCAGCCAGGGGCCCTACGAGCAGTACTTC.

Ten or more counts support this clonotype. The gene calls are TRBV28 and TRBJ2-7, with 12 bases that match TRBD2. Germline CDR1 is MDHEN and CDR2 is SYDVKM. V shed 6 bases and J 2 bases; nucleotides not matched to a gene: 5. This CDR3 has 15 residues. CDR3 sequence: CASRSLAGGAYEQYF. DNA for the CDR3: TGTGCCAGCAGGTCCCTAGCGGGAGGGGCCTACGAGCAGTACTTC.

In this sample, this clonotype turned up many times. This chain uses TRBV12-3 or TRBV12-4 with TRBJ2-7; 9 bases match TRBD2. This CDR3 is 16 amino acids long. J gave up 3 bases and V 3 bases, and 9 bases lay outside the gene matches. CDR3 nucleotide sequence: TGTGCCAGCAGTTTTAAGAGACTAGCGGAGATCTACGAGCAGTACTTC. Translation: CASSFKRLAEIYEQYF.

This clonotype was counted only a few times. CDR3 nucleotide sequence: TGCAGTGCGTTGGGCTCGAGCTCCTACAATGAGCAGTTCTTC. Its protein is CSALGSSSYNEQFF. V and J are TRBV20-1 and TRBJ2-1; the D is unclear. The germline gives CDR1 DFQATT, CDR2 SNEGSKA (reference sequence). This CDR3 has 14 amino acids. V was clipped by 6 bases and J by 0 bases, with 12 bases between them.

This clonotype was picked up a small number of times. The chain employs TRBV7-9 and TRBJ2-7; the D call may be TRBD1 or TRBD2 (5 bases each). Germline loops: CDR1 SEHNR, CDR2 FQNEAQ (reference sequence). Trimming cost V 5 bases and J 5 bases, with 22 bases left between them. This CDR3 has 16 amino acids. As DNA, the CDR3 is TGTGCCAGCAGCGAGGGGTTAGTCCCTCAAGGGGACGAGCAGTACTTC. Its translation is CASSEGLVPQGDEQYF.

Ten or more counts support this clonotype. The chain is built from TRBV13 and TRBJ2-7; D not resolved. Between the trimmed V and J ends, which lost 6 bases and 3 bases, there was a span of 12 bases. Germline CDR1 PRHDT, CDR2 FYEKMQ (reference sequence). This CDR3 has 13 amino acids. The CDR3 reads CASSLGNFYEQYF. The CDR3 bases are TGTGCCAGCAGTCTTGGGAATTTCTACGAGCAGTACTTC. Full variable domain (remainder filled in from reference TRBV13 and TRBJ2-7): AAGVIQSPRHLIKEKRETATLKCYPIPRHDTVYWYQQGPGQDPQFLISFYEKMQSDKGSIPDRFSAQQFSDYHSELNMSSLELGDSALYFCASSLGNFYEQYFGPGTRLTVT.

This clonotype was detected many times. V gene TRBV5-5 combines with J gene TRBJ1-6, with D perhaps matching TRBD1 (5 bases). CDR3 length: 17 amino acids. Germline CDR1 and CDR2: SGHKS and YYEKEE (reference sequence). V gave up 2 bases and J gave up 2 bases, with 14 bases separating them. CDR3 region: CASSFRTGETYNSPLHF. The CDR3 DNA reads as TGTGCCAGCAGCTTTCGGACGGGGGAGACCTATAATTCACCCCTCCACTTT.

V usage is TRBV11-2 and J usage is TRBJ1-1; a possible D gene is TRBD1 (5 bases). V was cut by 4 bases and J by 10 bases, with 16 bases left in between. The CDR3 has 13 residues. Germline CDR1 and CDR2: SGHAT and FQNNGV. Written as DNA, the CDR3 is TGTGCCAGCAGCTCCGGGGCCTCAGAGCGAGCTTTCTTT. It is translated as CASSSGASERAFF.

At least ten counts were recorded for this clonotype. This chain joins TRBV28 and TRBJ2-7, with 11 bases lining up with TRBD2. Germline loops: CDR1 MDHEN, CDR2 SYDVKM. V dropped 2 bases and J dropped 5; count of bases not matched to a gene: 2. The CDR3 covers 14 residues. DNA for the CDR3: TGTGCCAGCAGTTTACAACTAGCGGGAGACGAGCAGTACTTC. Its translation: CASSLQLAGDEQYF.

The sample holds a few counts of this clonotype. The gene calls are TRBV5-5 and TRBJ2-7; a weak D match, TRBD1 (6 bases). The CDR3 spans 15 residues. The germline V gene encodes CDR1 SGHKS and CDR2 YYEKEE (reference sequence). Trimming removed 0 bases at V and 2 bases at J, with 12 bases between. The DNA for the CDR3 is TGTGCCAGCAGCTTGGCACAGGGAAACACCTACGAGCAGTACTTC. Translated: CASSLAQGNTYEQYF.

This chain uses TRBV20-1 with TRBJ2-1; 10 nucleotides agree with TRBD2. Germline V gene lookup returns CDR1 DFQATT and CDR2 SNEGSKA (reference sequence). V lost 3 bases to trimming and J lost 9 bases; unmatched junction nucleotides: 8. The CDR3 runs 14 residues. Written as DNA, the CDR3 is TGCAGTGCTAGCGCCGGGACTAGCGTTAGTGAGCAGTTCTTC. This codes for CSASAGTSVSEQFF.

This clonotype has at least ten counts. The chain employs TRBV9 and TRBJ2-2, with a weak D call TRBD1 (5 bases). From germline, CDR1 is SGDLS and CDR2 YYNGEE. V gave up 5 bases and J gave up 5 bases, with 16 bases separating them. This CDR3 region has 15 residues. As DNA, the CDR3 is TGTGCCAGCAGTTTAAGGCAGGGTGGGACCGGGGAGCTGTTTTTT. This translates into CASSLRQGGTGELFF.